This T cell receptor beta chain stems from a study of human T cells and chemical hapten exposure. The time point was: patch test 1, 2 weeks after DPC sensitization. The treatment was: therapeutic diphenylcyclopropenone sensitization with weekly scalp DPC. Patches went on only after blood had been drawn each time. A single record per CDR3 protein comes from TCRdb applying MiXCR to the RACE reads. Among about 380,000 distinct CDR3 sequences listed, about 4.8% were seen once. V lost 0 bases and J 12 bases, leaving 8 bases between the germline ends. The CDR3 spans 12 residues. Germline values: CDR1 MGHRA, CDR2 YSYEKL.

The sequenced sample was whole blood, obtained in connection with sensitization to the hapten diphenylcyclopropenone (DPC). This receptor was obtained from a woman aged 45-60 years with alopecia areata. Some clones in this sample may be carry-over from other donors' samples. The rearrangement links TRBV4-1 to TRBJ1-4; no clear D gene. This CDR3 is CASSQDGSELFF. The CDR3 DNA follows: TGCGCCAGCAGCCAAGATGGGAGTGAACTGTTTTTT.